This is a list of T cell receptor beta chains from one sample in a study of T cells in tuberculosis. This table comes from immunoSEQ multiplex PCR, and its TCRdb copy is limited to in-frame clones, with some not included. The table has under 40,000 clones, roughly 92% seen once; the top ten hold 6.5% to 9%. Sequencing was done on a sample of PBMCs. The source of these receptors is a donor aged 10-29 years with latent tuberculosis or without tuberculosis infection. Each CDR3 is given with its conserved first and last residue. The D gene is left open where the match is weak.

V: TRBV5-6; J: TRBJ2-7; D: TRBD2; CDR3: CASSLAGGGAREQYF; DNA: TGTGCCAGCAGCTTGGCCGGCGGGGGGGCGAGAGAGCAGTACTTC
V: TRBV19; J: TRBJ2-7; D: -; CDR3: CASSIGSGVSYEQYF; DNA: TGTGCCAGTAGTATAGGATCGGGGGTCTCCTACGAGCAGTACTTC
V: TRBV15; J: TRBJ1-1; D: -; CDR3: CATSRDTGADTEAFF; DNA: TGTGCCACCAGCAGAGATACGGGTGCGGACACTGAAGCTTTCTTT
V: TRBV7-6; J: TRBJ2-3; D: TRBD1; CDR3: CAINFGTGATDTQYF; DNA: TGTGCCATCAATTTCGGGACAGGGGCAACAGATACGCAGTATTTT
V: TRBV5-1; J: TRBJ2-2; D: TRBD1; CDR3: CASSDRDTGELFF; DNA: TGCGCCAGCAGTGACAGGGACACCGGGGAGCTGTTTTTT
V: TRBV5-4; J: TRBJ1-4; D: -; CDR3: CASSWGPGREDEKLFF; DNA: TGTGCCAGCAGCTGGGGTCCCGGACGGGAAGATGAAAAACTGTTTTTT
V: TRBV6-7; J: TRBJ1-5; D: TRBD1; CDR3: CASSLLMTGVGQPQHF; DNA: TGTGCCAGCAGTCTACTTATGACAGGGGTGGGTCAGCCCCAGCATTTT
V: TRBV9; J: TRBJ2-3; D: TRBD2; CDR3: CASTETSGGPDTQYF; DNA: TGTGCCAGCACCGAGACTAGCGGGGGACCAGATACGCAGTATTTT
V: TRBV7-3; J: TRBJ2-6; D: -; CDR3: CASSLVGGRAGSGANVLTF; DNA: TGTGCCAGCAGCTTAGTAGGCGGCAGGGCCGGCTCTGGGGCCAACGTCCTGACTTTC
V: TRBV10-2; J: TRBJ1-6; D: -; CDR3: CASSPRGRESPLHF; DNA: TGCGCCAGCAGCCCACGCGGCCGGGAATCACCCCTCCACTTT
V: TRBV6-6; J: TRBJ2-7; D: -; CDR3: CASSSLQGIPYEQYF; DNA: TGTGCCAGCAGTTCCCTCCAGGGTATACCCTACGAGCAGTACTTC
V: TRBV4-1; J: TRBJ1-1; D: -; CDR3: CASSQDTGNTEAFF; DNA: TGCGCCAGCAGCCAGGACACAGGGAACACTGAAGCTTTCTTT
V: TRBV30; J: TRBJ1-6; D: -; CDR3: CAGVTGRGVSSPLHF; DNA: TGTGCCGGGGTGACAGGCAGGGGAGTGAGTTCACCCCTCCACTTT
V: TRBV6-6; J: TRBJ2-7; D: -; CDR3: CASSYYGLNKGEQYF; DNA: TGTGCCAGCAGTTACTATGGGCTGAACAAGGGGGAGCAGTACTTC
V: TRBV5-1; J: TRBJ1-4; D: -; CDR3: CASSLGQINEKLFF; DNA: TGCGCCAGCAGCCTCGGACAGATTAATGAAAAACTGTTTTTT
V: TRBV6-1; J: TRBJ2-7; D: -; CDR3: CASSEPETYEQYF; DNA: TGTGCCAGCAGTGAACCAGAAACCTACGAGCAGTACTTC
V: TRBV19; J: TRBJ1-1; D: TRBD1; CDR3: CASSLPTGGAGSNTEAFF; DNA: TGTGCCAGTAGTCTCCCGACAGGGGGCGCGGGTTCGAACACTGAAGCTTTCTTT